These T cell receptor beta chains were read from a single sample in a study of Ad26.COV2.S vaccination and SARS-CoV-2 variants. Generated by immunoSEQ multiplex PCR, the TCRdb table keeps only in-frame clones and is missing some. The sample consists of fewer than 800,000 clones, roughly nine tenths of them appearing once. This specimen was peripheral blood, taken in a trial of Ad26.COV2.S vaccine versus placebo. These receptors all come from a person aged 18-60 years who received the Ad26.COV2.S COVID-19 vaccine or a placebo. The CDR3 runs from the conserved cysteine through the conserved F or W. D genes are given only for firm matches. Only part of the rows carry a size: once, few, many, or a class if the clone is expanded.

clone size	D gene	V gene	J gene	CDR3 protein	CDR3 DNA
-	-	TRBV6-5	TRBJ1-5	CASSYSSTGNQPQHF	TGTGCCAGCAGTTACTCGAGTACAGGGAATCAGCCCCAGCATTTT
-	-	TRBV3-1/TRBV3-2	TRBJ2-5	CASSPFSSQETQYF	TGTGCCAGCAGCCCCTTCAGTAGCCAAGAGACCCAGTACTTC
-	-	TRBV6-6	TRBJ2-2	CASTLHTNTGELFF	TGTGCCAGCACCCTCCATACGAACACCGGGGAGCTGTTTTTT
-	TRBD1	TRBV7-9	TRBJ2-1	CASRFTGEDWNEQFF	TGTGCCAGCAGGTTTACAGGGGAAGATTGGAATGAGCAGTTCTTC
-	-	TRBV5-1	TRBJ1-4	CASSYGQIATNEKLFF	TGCGCCAGCAGCTATGGACAGATTGCAACTAATGAAAAACTGTTTTTT
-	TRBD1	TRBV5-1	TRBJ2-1	CASSLPGQGSNEQFF	TGCGCCAGCAGCTTACCGGGACAGGGGTCAAATGAGCAGTTCTTC
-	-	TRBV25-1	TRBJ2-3	CASSAGTSTDTQYF	TGTGCCAGCAGCGCCGGGACATCCACAGATACGCAGTATTTT
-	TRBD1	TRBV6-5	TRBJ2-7	CASSYSGTAYEQYF	TGTGCCAGCAGTTACTCTGGGACAGCCTACGAGCAGTACTTC
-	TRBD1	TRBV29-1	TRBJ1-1	CSAHPGQGTRAFF	TGCAGCGCCCATCCGGGACAGGGGACGCGAGCTTTCTTT
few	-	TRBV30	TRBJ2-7	CAWSQDSEQYF	TGTGCCTGGAGTCAGGACTCCGAGCAGTACTTC
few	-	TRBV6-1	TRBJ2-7	CASSEAALTYDYEQYF	TGTGCCAGCAGTGAAGCTGCTTTGACCTACGACTACGAGCAGTACTTC
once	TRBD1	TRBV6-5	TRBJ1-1	CASRHPGTGATEAFF	TGTGCCAGCAGGCACCCCGGGACAGGGGCCACTGAAGCTTTCTTT
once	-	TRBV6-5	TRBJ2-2	CASSRSGIGAGELFF	TGTGCCAGCAGCCGAAGTGGGATCGGCGCCGGGGAGCTGTTTTTT
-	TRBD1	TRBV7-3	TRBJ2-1	CASSSGQGSHNEQFF	TGTGCCAGCAGCTCGGGACAGGGTAGCCACAATGAGCAGTTCTTC
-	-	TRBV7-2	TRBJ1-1	CASSLGGSNTEAFF	TGTGCCAGCAGCCTTGGAGGGAGCAACACTGAAGCTTTCTTT
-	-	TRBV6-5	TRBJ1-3	CASSQGNTIYF	TGTGCCAGCAGCCAAGGAAACACCATATATTTT
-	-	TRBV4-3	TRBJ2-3	CASSQDFEGRNTQYF	TGCGCCAGCAGCCAAGATTTCGAGGGGAGGAATACGCAGTATTTT
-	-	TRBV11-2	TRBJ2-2	CASSSRDFNTGELFF	TGTGCCAGCAGCAGCCGGGACTTCAACACCGGGGAGCTGTTTTTT
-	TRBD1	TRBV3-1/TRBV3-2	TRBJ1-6	CASSPRTGGSPLHF	TGTGCCAGCAGCCCTCGGACAGGGGGTTCACCCCTCCACTTT
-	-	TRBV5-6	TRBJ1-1	CASSLFDVRRGAFF	TGTGCCAGCAGCTTGTTCGATGTTCGGAGGGGAGCTTTCTTT
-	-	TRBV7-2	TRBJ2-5	CASSITGRVQETQYF	TGTGCCAGCAGCATTACAGGGAGGGTACAAGAGACCCAGTACTTC
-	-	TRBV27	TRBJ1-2	CASSHQGMDGYTF	TGTGCCAGCAGCCATCAGGGGATGGATGGCTACACCTTC
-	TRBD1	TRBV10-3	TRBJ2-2	CAITSSRGQSGELFF	TGTGCCATCACATCCTCCAGGGGGCAAAGCGGGGAGCTGTTTTTT
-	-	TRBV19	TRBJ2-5	CASSSGLDIETQYF	TGTGCCAGTAGTAGCGGGCTAGATATTGAGACCCAGTACTTC
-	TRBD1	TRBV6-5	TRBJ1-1	CASRTTGTGSRGAFF	TGTGCCAGCAGAACTACCGGGACAGGGTCCCGGGGGGCTTTCTTT
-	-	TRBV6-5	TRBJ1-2	CASSYSSGDGYTF	TGTGCCAGCAGTTACTCTAGTGGGGATGGCTACACCTTC
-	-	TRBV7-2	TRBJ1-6	CASSLVVGNNSPLHF	TGTGCCAGCAGCTTAGTCGTCGGCAATAATTCACCCCTCCACTTT
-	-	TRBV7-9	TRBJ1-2	CASSAGYYGYTF	TGTGCCAGCAGCGCAGGGTACTATGGCTACACCTTC
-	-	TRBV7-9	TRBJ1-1	CASSLGREGTEAFF	TGTGCCAGCAGCTTAGGCAGGGAGGGTACTGAAGCTTTCTTT
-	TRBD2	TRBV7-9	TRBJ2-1	CASLDSGNNNEQFF	TGTGCCAGCTTAGACAGCGGGAATAACAATGAGCAGTTCTTC
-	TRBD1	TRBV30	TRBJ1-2	CAWIDRAGGYTF	TGTGCCTGGATCGACAGGGCTGGTGGCTACACCTTC
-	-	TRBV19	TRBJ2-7	CASSMARSVAYEQYF	TGTGCCAGTAGTATGGCTCGCAGCGTTGCCTACGAGCAGTACTTC
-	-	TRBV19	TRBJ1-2	CASSIAGDYGYTF	TGTGCCAGTAGTATAGCAGGGGACTATGGCTACACCTTC
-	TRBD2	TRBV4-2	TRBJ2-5	CASSQGRAGVETQYF	TGTGCCAGCAGCCAAGGACGAGCGGGAGTAGAGACCCAGTACTTC
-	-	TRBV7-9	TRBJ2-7	CASSLDQAQQYF	TGTGCCAGCAGCTTAGACCAGGCCCAGCAGTACTTC
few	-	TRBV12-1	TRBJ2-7	CARCGREQYF	TGTGCCCGGTGTGGAAGGGAGCAGTACTTC
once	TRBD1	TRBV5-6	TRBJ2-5	CASSLPRDRVETQYF	TGTGCCAGCAGCTTGCCCCGGGACAGGGTAGAGACCCAGTACTTC
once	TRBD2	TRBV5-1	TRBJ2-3	CASEAGGSTDTQYF	TGCGCCAGCGAAGCGGGAGGTAGCACAGATACGCAGTATTTT
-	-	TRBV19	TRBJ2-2	CASSIGRSGTNTGELFF	TGTGCCAGTAGTATAGGTCGGTCGGGTACGAACACCGGGGAGCTGTTTTTT
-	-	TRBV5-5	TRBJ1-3	CASSLEPGSGNTIYF	TGTGCCAGCAGCTTGGAACCAGGGTCTGGAAACACCATATATTTT
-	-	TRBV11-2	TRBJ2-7	CASSFPPLQASYEQYF	TGTGCCAGCAGCTTCCCCCCCCTACAAGCCAGCTACGAGCAGTACTTC
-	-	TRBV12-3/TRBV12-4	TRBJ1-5	CASSLAVIQPQHF	TGTGCCAGCAGTTTGGCAGTAATACAGCCCCAGCATTTT
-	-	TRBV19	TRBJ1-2	CASSTGVGNYGYTF	TGTGCCAGTAGTACGGGGGTGGGGAACTATGGCTACACCTTC
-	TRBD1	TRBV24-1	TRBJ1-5	CATSGGQGRGTQPQHF	TGTGCCACCAGTGGCGGACAGGGGAGAGGTACTCAGCCCCAGCATTTT
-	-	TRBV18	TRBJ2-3	CASSPGPTDTQYF	TGTGCCAGCTCACCGGGTCCCACAGATACGCAGTATTTT
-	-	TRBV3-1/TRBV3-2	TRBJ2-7	CASSQKSAGRDYEQYF	TGTGCCAGCAGCCAAAAGTCGGCAGGGCGGGACTACGAGCAGTACTTC
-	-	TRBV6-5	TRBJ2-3	CASSYLLATDTQYF	TGTGCCAGCAGTTACTTGTTGGCCACAGATACGCAGTATTTT
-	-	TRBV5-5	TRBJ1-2	CASSLAGSNYGYTF	TGTGCCAGCAGCTTGGCCGGCAGTAACTATGGCTACACCTTC
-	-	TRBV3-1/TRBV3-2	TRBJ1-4	CASSRRALNEKLFF	TGTGCCAGCAGCCGCCGGGCCCTTAATGAAAAACTGTTTTTT
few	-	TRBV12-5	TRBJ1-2	CASGLPRDSNYGYTF	TGTGCTAGTGGTTTGCCTAGAGACTCTAACTATGGCTACACCTTC
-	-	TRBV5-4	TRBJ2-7	CASSFSSSYEQYF	TGTGCCAGCAGCTTTTCAAGCTCCTACGAGCAGTACTTC
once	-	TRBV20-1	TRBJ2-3	CLCRLSDTQYF	TGCCTTTGTCGTTTGTCAGATACGCAGTATTTT
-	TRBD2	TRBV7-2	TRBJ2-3	CASSRTLAADTQYF	TGTGCCAGCAGCCGCACACTAGCGGCAGATACGCAGTATTTT
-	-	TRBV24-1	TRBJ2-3	CATSDLQGSTDTQYF	TGTGCCACCAGTGATTTGCAGGGTAGCACAGATACGCAGTATTTT
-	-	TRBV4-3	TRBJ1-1	CASSQEELGLGNTEAFF	TGCGCCAGCAGCCAAGAGGAGTTGGGGCTTGGGAACACTGAAGCTTTCTTT